This paragraph reports one TCR beta chain. This entry is derived from a study of blood T cell repertoires in COVID-19. Study background: Some COVID-19 samples were acute and others convalescent; all came from the United States, Italy and Spain.

As originally analysed: Reference gene primers were amplified, and this amplification served to estimate nucleated cell counts. Some clones are missing from TCRdb's copy, which holds only in-frame ones; the method was immunoSEQ multiplex PCR. The DNA was the basis for D and trimming; V, J and clone size are from that table. The sample holds approximately 450,000 clones, nearly 90% seen once. Across about two dozen US areas, participants ranged in age from roughly 18 to 95 years. The CDR3 runs 15 residues. Trimming at V came to 6 bases and at J to 0 bases, leaving 7 bases not matched to a gene. Germline V gene data show CDR1 as SQVTM and CDR2 as ANQGSEA.

Sequenced material: PBMCs or T cells enriched from blood (not recorded which). The sequence was obtained from a woman aged 18-30 years with acute COVID-19. The chain carries TRBV29-1 and TRBJ2-1; TRBD2 agrees at 8 bases. The chain's CDR3 is CSVLTSGVSYNEQFF. The CDR3 nucleotides read TGCAGCGTCCTCACTAGCGGTGTCTCCTACAATGAGCAGTTCTTC.